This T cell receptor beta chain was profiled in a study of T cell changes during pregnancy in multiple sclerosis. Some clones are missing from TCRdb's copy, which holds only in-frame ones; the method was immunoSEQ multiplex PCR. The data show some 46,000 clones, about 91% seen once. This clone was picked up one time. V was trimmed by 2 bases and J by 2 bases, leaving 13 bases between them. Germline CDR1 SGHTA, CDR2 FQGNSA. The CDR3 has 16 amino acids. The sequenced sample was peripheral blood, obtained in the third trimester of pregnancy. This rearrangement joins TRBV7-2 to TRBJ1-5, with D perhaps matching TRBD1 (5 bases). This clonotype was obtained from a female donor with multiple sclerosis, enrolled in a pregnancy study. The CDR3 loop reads CASSLTNIGGNQPQHF. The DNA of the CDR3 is TGTGCCAGCAGCTTAACCAATATAGGGGGCAATCAGCCCCAGCATTTT.